This T cell receptor (beta chain) was identified in a study of cytomegalovirus exposure and HLA in healthy donors (TCRdb year 2017). Study-wide context: An earlier analysis of approximately 550 of the donors reported 250 to 300 Gb of sequence data and 117 million unique TCR beta sequences from about 180 million T cells. An early release that covered fewer than 800 HLA-typed donors contained around 300 gigabases of sequencing data and 85 million to 100 million unique TCR sequences. The genetic ancestry cluster associated with self-reported Caucasian donors included 81% of the approximately 430 genotyped donors. The study was designed to test whether signatures of past pathogen exposure could be identified by cataloging public T cell receptors. The T cell repertoires of some 670 subjects were profiled by immunosequencing and related to cytomegalovirus serostatus. In addition to the first cohort of several hundred subjects, a separate validation cohort of 120 different subjects was used. The study combined high-throughput TCR immunosequencing, statistical association of individual TCRs with disease status, and machine learning to predict cytomegalovirus infection status. In a later analysis, previously published TCR beta repertoires from fewer than 750 donors were re-analyzed and high-resolution HLA genotyping was added so that TCR occurrence patterns could be studied. Rather than using new phenotypic data, the later analysis identified candidate immune exposures from TCR beta sequences and from how often those sequences occurred across donors. An earlier analysis of around 540 of the donors applied high-throughput TCR beta sequencing to assess whether each TCR beta V gene segment acted as functional or pseudogenic. Donor age, sex, ethnicity and CMV serostatus were compiled together with the repertoire data. In a later genetic analysis, genome-wide SNP genotypes for about 55% of the 666 donors were used, and that subset was treated as a discovery cohort. Every discovery cohort repertoire had been produced on one sequencing platform. Both class I and class II loci were covered by HLA typing, at four-digit resolution. Typing coverage differed by locus: A, B, C, DRB1 and DQB1 were typed in about 620-630 donors, DQA1 in 500 to 550, DPA1 in 600 to 610, and DPB1 in 450 to 480. Roughly five DR-DQ haplotypes were treated as single units for association and clustering because of strong linkage in the cohort. Across around 400 genotyped donors of the cohort, an average of roughly 230,000 unique TCR beta nucleotide sequences per donor were sequenced, and roughly 18% of those sequences were non-productive. Study-level results and caveats: The earlier analysis of around 600 of the donors excluded about 16 rarely observed V segments, including chromosome 9 orphons, because counts were too low. In a later analysis, HLA-associated TCR beta chains showed more clonal expansion and lower generation probabilities than non-associated chains that were equally common. When HLA alleles, especially DR and DQ, strongly co-occurred, TCR associations were difficult to assign to individual alleles. A further reported finding was that TCR beta sequences accurately predicted the HLA-A and HLA-B alleles for most subjects in the first cohort. In an earlier analysis of 587 of the donors, most TCR beta V segments were observed in productive rearrangements about 87% or about 30% of the time, broadly matching IMGT annotations. Across donors, most TCR sequences were observed very rarely, whereas some public TCRs were present in many individuals. Because some donors lacked HLA typing at each locus, the association tests relied only on the typed subset. Cytomegalovirus status was reported to be diagnosed by the classifier with high specificity and sensitivity in both the original and validation cohorts. Most CMV-associated TCR beta chains appeared to be HLA-restricted in a later analysis, and the HLA associations seemed to be driven largely by CMV exposure. A total of 150 to 200 TCR beta chains were listed by the study as associated with cytomegalovirus. Roughly uniform sequencing depth across donors was assumed in presence/absence analyses, although this assumption may not hold. According to the authors, the approach could potentially be generalized to other disease states and immunological phenotypes. Some IMGT-functional V segments, including TRBV6-2 and TRBV6-3, could not be told apart with the 87-base-pair reads, so those segments were excluded. V-gene and J-gene trimming of TCR beta chains was associated with a missense DCLRE1C variant in a later genetic analysis, and the association was replicated in an independent cohort. In a later analysis, several top co-occurrence clusters were reported to appear linked to parvovirus B19, influenza, CMV and Epstein-Barr virus. A later analysis associated about 16,000 TCR beta sequences with specific HLA alleles at a false discovery rate of 0.05. Correlated functional status among segregating V segments might be attributable to linkage disequilibrium, but an unknown experimental factor could not be ruled out. A cluster of highly shared sequence variants was judged likely to represent a technical artifact of the sequencing pipeline. A few of the identified cytomegalovirus-associated TCR beta chains were confirmed in vitro to be specific for cytomegalovirus antigens. In this cohort, only TCR beta chains were sequenced, and detectable features were limited by the absence of alpha or paired-chain data. Immune exposure information for the cohort was limited to CMV serostatus. A later analysis found that TCR association rates varied across HLA loci, with DRB1 alleles showing the most associated TCRs and HLA-C alleles the fewest. In a later genetic analysis, fewer N-insertions in productive TCRs were reported among donors in an Asian-associated ancestry cluster than the approximately 670-donor mean.

Receptor amplification or capture employed the immunoSEQ multiplex PCR assay. A mixture of 60 forward primers for TCR Vbeta segments and 13 reverse primers for TCR Jbeta segments was used in the multiplex PCR. Amplification of the CDR3 region of rearranged TCR beta genes was performed with a multiplex PCR assay on genomic DNA. Amplified TCR beta libraries were sequenced as 87-base-pair reads on the Illumina HiSeq System. Concerning the study's data processing: A later analysis counted about 80 million unique TCR beta chains across the 666 repertoires, and some 12 million of these chains were shared by at least two donors. Raw reads were error-corrected and collapsed into unique sequences with a nearest-neighbor algorithm that merged closely related sequences to remove PCR and sequencing errors. Alignment of CDR3 sequences to IMGT reference sequences was used to assign V, D and J gene segments. For a sequence to be retained, at least a six-nucleotide match to both a V gene segment and a J gene segment was required. A rearrangement counted as productive if the CDR3 had no stop codons and remained in frame with V and J, and every other rearrangement counted as non-productive. Following IMGT convention, CDR3 was defined as the stretch from the second conserved V-encoded cysteine to the conserved J-encoded phenylalanine. The earlier analysis of 450 to 750 of the donors excluded any sequence lacking an unambiguous match to a single V gene segment. An earlier analysis of roughly 590 of the donors called V segments functional above 56.7% productive rearrangements and segregating when the between-donor standard deviation exceeded 5%. To diagnose cytomegalovirus status from the catalog of TCR beta chain sequences, a statistical classification framework was built. A later analysis assigned V and J genes by comparing TCR nucleotide sequences with IMGT/GENE-DB human TR gene sequences. Using the TCRdist pipeline, a later analysis assigned CDR3 sequences along with most-parsimonious VDJ recombination scenarios. A later analysis defined each TCR beta chain by its CDR3 amino acid sequence plus V-gene family, and excluded reads lacking a unique V-gene family. To address suspected cross-contamination and a sequencing artifact, a later analysis removed 592 highly shared, low-generation-probability nucleotide sequences. For each public chain, a later analysis derived a clonal expansion index from normalized ranks of inferred template counts within each repertoire. In a later analysis, generation probabilities were computed using a VDJ recombination model fitted to out-of-frame rearrangements, and the results were checked against IGoR. A later analysis scored TCR-TCR, TCR-HLA and TCR-CMV co-occurrence with hypergeometric tests, applying a repertoire-size bias correction to TCR pairs. In a later analysis, false discovery rates were estimated by permuting HLA or CMV assignments 20 times. In a later analysis, co-occurring TCRs were grouped with DBSCAN, and TCRdist sequence similarity was added when clustering was performed within HLA-allele-positive subsets. Co-occurrence clustering excluded repertoires with fewer than 30,000 or more than 120,000 public chains, plus five with anomalous nucleotide sharing. This is the immuneACCESS table as TCRdb keeps it, with only in-frame sequences that have V and J called. A part of the clones is gone; compared with another copy, unresolved V genes explain less than half, and the rest is unexplained. That table is the source of V, J and clone size, and D and trimming were worked out from the DNA. The sample table records approximately 280,000 clones; 70% to 90% of these occur just once. The ten largest clones represent 4% of the sample.

CDR1 and CDR2, looked up from the germline V gene, are LGHNA and YSLEER. The CDR3 runs 18 amino acids, cysteine and phenylalanine included. The sequence is cut down to CDR3 DNA, 54 bases in frame from base 1. Clipping removes 0 bases from V and 7 bases from J, with 9 as the unmatched junction base count. On this clone: Its antigen has not been determined. It has no much larger one-base neighbor in the sample; base qualities were not kept.

The cohort was made up of 666 healthy bone marrow donors. At the time of sampling, all cohort members were nominally healthy, though unrecorded immune exposures were likely present. The donor was CMV seropositive and belonged to the group of a few hundred seropositive cohort members. Every donor gave a peripheral blood sample, and the peripheral blood mononuclear cells from that sample were used for TCR beta sequencing. Genomic DNA was extracted from the blood cell samples with the Qiagen DNeasy Blood Extraction Kit. This TCR was sampled from a man aged 40-49 years in good health and CMV-seropositive. The sample consisted of PBMCs. The V gene is TRBV4-3 and the J gene is TRBJ2-1; a stretch of 13 junction bases matches TRBD2. The CDR3: CASSQDRELAGGMNEQFF. Read as DNA, the sequence is TGCGCCAGCAGCCAAGATAGGGAACTAGCGGGAGGGATGAATGAGCAGTTCTTC.